The clone carrying this T cell receptor (beta chain) has a count of ten or more. The sample is drawn from a study of shared clonotypes between healthy human individuals. V was shortened by 8 bases and J by 8 bases, with 16 bases between the two germline ends. Looked up from germline, CDR1 is KGHSH and CDR2 is LQKENI. The CDR3 is 13 amino acids. Caucasian adults living in Nashville, Tennessee, provided all samples. Investigators divided CD4+ cells into CD45RA+ naive and CD45RA-negative memory subsets. Sequencing was performed with immunoSEQ multiplex PCR; in TCRdb, only in-frame clones are kept and a portion is missing. The sample holds roughly 1 million clones; approximately 80% are singletons and the top ten take 0.5% to 0.6%.

The chain combines TRBV18 with TRBJ2-1, with unresolved D. The sequenced sample was memory CD4+ T cells from PBMCs. The subset denotes: CD45RA-negative fraction. The source is a man younger than 35 in good health. Some clones in this sample may be carry-over from other donors' samples. CDR3: CASQQSPGDEQFF. CDR3 bases: TGTGCCAGCCAACAATCCCCTGGCGATGAGCAGTTCTTC.